This TCR beta chain was sequenced in a study of T cells in severe cutaneous drug reactions. Carbamazepine had induced Stevens-Johnson syndrome or toxic epidermal necrolysis in the sequenced donors. The iRepertoire multiplex PCR system with TCR subtype-specific primers built both bulk and single-cell libraries. Bulk TCR beta libraries came from multiplex PCR with V, D, J primers. Following a re-call of the multiplex PCR reads, TCRdb has one entry per CDR3 protein and lacks DNA. Across tens of thousands of distinct CDR3 sequences, the top ten clones capture over 6.5% of the sample. Material: PBMCs. This receptor was taken from a human donor with toxic epidermal necrolysis, a severe cutaneous drug reaction.

The CDR3 loop is CASSSTGSSTDTQYF. This chain joins TRBV5-6 and TRBJ2-3. Germline V gene lookup returns CDR1 SGHDT and CDR2 YYEEEE. The CDR3 covers 15 residues.